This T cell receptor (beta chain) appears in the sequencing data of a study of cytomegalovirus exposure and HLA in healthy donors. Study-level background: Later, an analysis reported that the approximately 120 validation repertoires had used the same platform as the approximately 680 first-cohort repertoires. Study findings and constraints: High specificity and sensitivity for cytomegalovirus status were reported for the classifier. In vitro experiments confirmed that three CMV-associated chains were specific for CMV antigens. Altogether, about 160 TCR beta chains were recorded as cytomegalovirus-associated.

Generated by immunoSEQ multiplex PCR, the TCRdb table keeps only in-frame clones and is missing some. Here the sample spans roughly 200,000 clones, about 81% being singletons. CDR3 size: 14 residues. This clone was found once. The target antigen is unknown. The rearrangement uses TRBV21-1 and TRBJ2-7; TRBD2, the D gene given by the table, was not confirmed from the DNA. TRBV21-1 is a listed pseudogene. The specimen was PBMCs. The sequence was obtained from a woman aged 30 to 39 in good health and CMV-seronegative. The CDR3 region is CASRRKSTLTEQYF. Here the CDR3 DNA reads TGTGCCAGCAGACGAAAATCCACTCTCACCGAGCAGTACTTC.